What follows are 28 T cell receptor beta chains derived from one specimen sequenced in a study of memory CD4+ T cells and cytomegalovirus serostatus. Single viable CD3+CD4+CD8-CD45RO+ cells were sorted as the memory CD4+ T cells. Sequenced by immunoSEQ multiplex PCR; TCRdb stores in-frame clones only, minus some. The sample carries about 41,000 clones, 70% to 80% recorded once. Sequencing was carried out using memory CD4+ T cells from blood. The receptors originated from an adult in good health and CMV-seronegative.

This chain uses TRBV30 with TRBJ2-3; perhaps TRBD1 as D (5 bases). The length of the CDR3 is 14 residues. Germline assignment: CDR1 GTSNPN and CDR2 SVGIG (reference sequence). Trimming removed 6 bases from V and 6 bases from J, with 19 bases in between. CDR3 nucleotides: TGTGCCTGTAAAAAGACAGCTGATAGGGATACGCAGTATTTT. Protein: CACKKTADRDTQYF.

The chain uses TRBV7-6 and TRBJ2-2; D is unresolved. Trimming cost V 4 bases and J 4 bases, with 7 bases left between them. The CDR3 has 13 amino acids. The germline V gene has CDR1 SGHVS and CDR2 FNYEAQ. The CDR3 region is CASSSVRTGELFF. The CDR3 DNA sequence: TGTGCCAGCAGCTCCGTCCGCACCGGGGAGCTGTTTTTT.

The chain couples TRBV19 to TRBJ2-2, with unresolved D. Germline V lookup: CDR1 LNHDA, CDR2 SQIVND (reference sequence). The CDR3 extends over 14 amino acids. Trimming pared 3 bases from V and 5 bases from J, leaving 10 bases between. CDR3 loop: CASSISEGTGELFF. The CDR3 bases are TGTGCCAGTAGTATTAGTGAAGGGACCGGGGAGCTGTTTTTT.

CDR3 DNA sequence: TGTGCCAGCAGAGTCCAGTGGAGGGGGGACTATGGCTACACCTTC. Protein product: CASRVQWRGDYGYTF. The chain combines TRBV6-1 with TRBJ1-2; D possibly corresponds to TRBD1 (6 bases). Trimming removed 6 bases from V and 3 bases from J, with 17 bases in between. Germline values: CDR1 MNHNS, CDR2 SASEGT. The CDR3 extends over 15 amino acids.

This chain connects TRBV6-5 to TRBJ1-3; no definite D call. The germline V gene has CDR1 MNHEY and CDR2 SVGAGI. Trimming shortened V by 6 bases and J by 5 bases, and 11 bases separated the two germline ends. CDR3 size: 13 residues. The CDR3 DNA sequence: TGTGCCAGCAGACTAGTAGACCGAAACACCATATATTTT. It codes for CASRLVDRNTIYF.

V gene TRBV6-5 combines with J gene TRBJ1-2; D is possibly TRBD1 (6 bases). Germline values: CDR1 MNHEY, CDR2 SVGAGI. The CDR3 covers 13 residues. Trimming took off 5 bases at V and 3 bases at J, with 10 bases between the two ends. CDR3 DNA sequence: TGTGCCAGCAGTCCGACAGGCGACTATGGCTACACCTTC. This translates into CASSPTGDYGYTF.

The rearrangement uses TRBV2 and TRBJ1-1; D is possibly TRBD1 (5 bases). Looked up from germline, CDR1 is SNHLY and CDR2 is FYNNEI. This CDR3 is built from 13 residues. V lost 6 bases and J 1 base, leaving 9 bases between the germline ends. CDR3 coding DNA: TGTGCCAGCAGCCTCGGGGGGAACACTGAAGCTTTCTTT. As protein: CASSLGGNTEAFF.

The CDR3, as DNA: TGTGCCAGCAGCCGCACAGGGTCTCACTATGGCTACACCTTC. It specifies CASSRTGSHYGYTF. The rearrangement links TRBV6-6 to TRBJ1-2, with a weak D call TRBD1 (6 bases). Between the trimmed V and J ends, which lost 6 bases and 3 bases, there was a span of 14 bases. Germline V gives CDR1 MNHNY, CDR2 SVGAGI (reference sequence). The CDR3 has 14 residues.

In this sample, this clone is medium-sized (0.01 to 0.1%). This chain connects TRBV6-5 to TRBJ1-6; 10 bases are shared with TRBD1. Germline lookup yields CDR1 MNHEY and CDR2 SVGAGI. Trimming at V came to 7 bases and at J to 10 bases, leaving 7 bases not matched to a gene. The CDR3 contains 14 residues. CDR3: CASTTTGGGSPLHF. The CDR3 nucleotides read TGTGCCAGCACCACGACAGGGGGCGGCTCACCCCTCCACTTT.

V is TRBV7-3 and J is TRBJ2-1, with TRBD1 as a possible D gene (5 bases). The germline V gene has CDR1 SGHTA and CDR2 FQGTGA. The CDR3 loop spans 16 amino acids. V was cut by 3 bases and J by 11 bases, with 23 bases left in between. The CDR3 nucleotides are TGTGCCAGCAGCTTGCCAGGGAATCGAGTTCCTCAAAAGCAGTTCTTC. Translated, it gives CASSLPGNRVPQKQFF.

The chain recombines TRBV18 with TRBJ2-7, with D possibly called TRBD1 or TRBD2 (5 bases each). V was cut by 2 bases and J by 3 bases, with 11 bases left in between. This CDR3 is 14 amino acids long. Per the germline V gene, CDR1 is KGHSH and CDR2 is LQKENI. CDR3: CASSPLGRGYEQYF. DNA of the CDR3: TGTGCCAGCTCACCATTGGGACGAGGCTACGAGCAGTACTTC.

The chain uses TRBV19 and TRBJ2-3; perhaps TRBD2 as D (7 bases). CDR3 size: 14 residues. Trimming removed 5 bases at V and 5 bases at J, with 14 bases between. Germline-derived CDR1 and CDR2 are LNHDA and SQIVND (reference sequence). In nucleotides, the CDR3 is TGTGCCAGTAGTCGCGGGGGCCGGGGAGATACGCAGTATTTT. This codes for CASSRGGRGDTQYF. The full variable domain, in which reference TRBV19 and TRBJ2-3 provide the parts outside the CDR3, is DGGITQSPKYLFRKEGQNVTLSCEQNLNHDAMYWYRQDPGQGLRLIYYSQIVNDFQKGDIAEGYSVSREKKESFPLTVTSAQKNPTAFYLCASSRGGRGDTQYFGPGTRLTVL.

This clone came up a few times. The chain links TRBV5-1 to TRBJ2-2; D remains unclear. V lost 2 bases to trimming and J lost 0 bases, with 5 bases between them. From germline, CDR1 is SGHRS and CDR2 YFSETQ. CDR3 size: 14 residues. In nucleotides, the CDR3 is TGCGCCAGCAGCTTTAGGCCGAACACCGGGGAGCTGTTTTTT. Translating it yields CASSFRPNTGELFF.

The rearrangement joins TRBV5-1 to TRBJ1-6; no reliable D call. This CDR3 is built from 15 residues. Looked up from germline, CDR1 is SGHRS and CDR2 is YFSETQ. V was clipped by 1 base and J by 5 bases, with 10 bases between them. CDR3 residues: CASSLWEIDNSPLHF. The CDR3 DNA sequence: TGCGCCAGCAGCTTGTGGGAAATCGATAATTCACCCCTCCACTTT.

The chain is built from TRBV29-1 and TRBJ1-1; D gene ambiguous. V shed 1 base and J shed 1 base, with 10 bases lying between them. This CDR3 is 14 amino acids long. From germline, CDR1 is SQVTM and CDR2 ANQGSEA. The CDR3 here is CSVEGRTWNTEAFF. CDR3 nucleotides: TGCAGCGTTGAAGGCCGGACTTGGAACACTGAAGCTTTCTTT.

The chain links TRBV10-3 to TRBJ2-2; D possibly corresponds to TRBD1 (7 bases). The germline V gene has CDR1 ENHRY and CDR2 SYGVKD. This CDR3 region has 17 residues. Deletions cut 0 bases from V and 2 bases from J, with 13 bases between. CDR3 sequence reads: CAISESPQGGNTGELFF. The CDR3 region has the DNA TGTGCCATCAGTGAGTCTCCGCAGGGGGGAAACACCGGGGAGCTGTTTTTT.

This clone was seen a single time. The CDR3 protein is CASSSSGVTVGETQYF. The CDR3 bases are TGTGCCAGCAGCTCCTCCGGGGTGACCGTGGGGGAGACCCAGTACTTC. This rearrangement joins TRBV11-2 to TRBJ2-5; maybe TRBD2 (5 bases). V lost 4 bases to trimming and J lost 5 bases, with 20 bases between them. The germline V gene has CDR1 SGHAT and CDR2 FQNNGV. The CDR3 spans 16 residues.

The CDR3 nucleotides read TGTGCCAGCCGAGACCCAACACAGGGCATGGGTGAAAAACTGTTTTTT. This gives the protein CASRDPTQGMGEKLFF. The V gene is TRBV27, the J gene TRBJ1-4, with D possibly matching TRBD1 (6 bases). Germline-derived CDR1 and CDR2 are MNHEY and SMNVEV (reference sequence). The CDR3 covers 16 residues. With 8 bases removed from V and 7 bases from J, the gap between germline ends came to 23 bases.

The V gene is TRBV30, the J gene TRBJ1-3; D uncertain. The CDR3 is 14 residues long. V dropped 2 bases and J dropped 0 bases, with 8 bases sitting between them. Germline V lookup: CDR1 GTSNPN, CDR2 SVGIG (reference sequence). CDR3 DNA: TGTGCCTGGAGTCCAGGTTACTCTGGAAACACCATATATTTT. Its translation: CAWSPGYSGNTIYF.

The chain couples TRBV4-1 to TRBJ2-1; D is uncertain. This CDR3 contains 15 residues. Germline V gene lookup returns CDR1 MGHRA and CDR2 YSYEKL. Between the trimmed V and J ends, which lost 4 bases and 4 bases, there was a span of 14 bases. CDR3 residues: CASSRPGSKYNEQFF. The CDR3 DNA is TGCGCCAGCAGCCGCCCGGGCTCCAAGTACAATGAGCAGTTCTTC.

The chain employs TRBV30 and TRBJ2-1, with unresolved D. Germline CDR1 is GTSNPN and CDR2 is SVGIG (reference sequence). The CDR3 loop spans 11 amino acids. Trimming shortened V by 4 bases and J by 6 bases, and 7 bases separated the two germline ends. CDR3 region: CAWTEINEQFF. CDR3 sequence (DNA): TGTGCCTGGACGGAAATCAATGAGCAGTTCTTC.

CDR3 loop: CASSLEGTANEKLFF. The CDR3 nucleotides read TGTGCCAGCAGCTTAGAGGGGACAGCTAATGAAAAACTGTTTTTT. The genes are TRBV7-9 and TRBJ1-4; 7 bases are shared with TRBD1. This CDR3 spans 15 amino acids. J gave up 3 bases and V 1 base, and 2 bases lay outside the gene matches. Germline CDR1 is SEHNR and CDR2 is FQNEAQ (reference sequence).

The V call is TRBV7-8, the J call TRBJ1-2; D perhaps matches TRBD1 (5 bases). Germline V gives CDR1 SGHVS, CDR2 FQNEAQ. Trimming shortened V by 5 bases and J by 5 bases, and 18 bases separated the two germline ends. The CDR3 loop spans 15 amino acids. The CDR3 nucleotides read TGTGCCAGCAGCCAAGACATACCGGGGGGGTATGGCTACACCTTC. Protein sequence: CASSQDIPGGYGYTF. Full variable domain (remainder filled in from reference TRBV7-8 and TRBJ1-2): GAGVSQSPRYKVAKRGQDVALRCDPISGHVSLFWYQQALGQGPEFLTYFQNEAQLDKSGLPSDRFFAERPEGSVSTLKIQRTQQEDSAVYLCASSQDIPGGYGYTFGSGTRLTVV.

The chain recombines TRBV11-2 with TRBJ1-6; D unresolved. CDR3 length: 13 amino acids. Germline-derived CDR1 and CDR2 are SGHAT and FQNNGV. V dropped 4 bases and J dropped 7 bases, with 8 bases sitting between them. CDR3 nucleotide sequence: TGTGCCAGCAGCTCCTACAGCAATTCACCCCTCCACTTT. Its protein product is CASSSYSNSPLHF.

The chain has TRBV2 and TRBJ1-3; weak D call: TRBD1 (5 bases). The length of the CDR3 is 13 residues. Germline CDR1 reads SNHLY; CDR2 reads FYNNEI. The V gene lost 8 bases and the J gene lost 2 bases, with 10 bases spanning the gap. The CDR3 nucleotides are TGTGCCAGCGGCCGACAGACTGGAAACACCATATATTTT. Its translation is CASGRQTGNTIYF.

The chain links TRBV19 to TRBJ1-6; 8 positions agree with TRBD1. With 4 bases clipped from V and 7 bases from J, the junction kept 6 bases outside the gene matches. This CDR3 region has 15 residues. The germline V gene has CDR1 LNHDA and CDR2 SQIVND (reference sequence). The CDR3 reads CASSTTGVGNSPLHF. CDR3 nucleotides: TGTGCCAGTAGTACGACAGGGGTTGGAAATTCACCCCTCCACTTT.

This clone was found a few times. The V gene is TRBV2, the J gene TRBJ2-1; D unresolved. Germline loops: CDR1 SNHLY, CDR2 FYNNEI. The CDR3 is made up of 13 amino acids. Trimming left V 4 bases short and J 5 bases short, with 9 bases between. CDR3 in amino acids: CASSVNRDNEQFF. The DNA for the CDR3 is TGTGCCAGCAGTGTGAACAGAGACAATGAGCAGTTCTTC.

This clone was observed once. This chain uses TRBV18 with TRBJ2-3; D gene ambiguous. Trimming removed 6 bases from V and 8 bases from J, with 9 bases in between. CDR3 length: 11 amino acids. Per germline, CDR1 KGHSH and CDR2 LQKENI. The CDR3 region has the DNA TGTGCCAGCTCCAAGGAGCGTACGCAGTATTTT. It codes for CASSKERTQYF.